This T cell receptor (beta chain) was recovered during a study of T cells after yellow fever vaccination. This clonotype has more than one count but fewer than ten. The antigen remains undetermined. Overall study results and limits: When the response was secondary, it was weaker but reached its peak faster, day 5 versus 15. Post-booster repertoires contained most primary-vaccination clones again (roughly 96% CD4, 85% to 90% CD8). High-abundance clonotypes from the bulk population could contaminate FACS-sorted repertoires.

The study made its TCR cDNA through 5'RACE template switching. That step introduced a universal primer site along with UMIs. Via MiXCR, TCRdb re-called the 5' RACE reads, giving one row per CDR3 protein. The table records under 600,000 distinct CDR3 sequences, less than 15% of them present only once. Germline V gives CDR1 MNHNS, CDR2 SASEGT. The CDR3 loop spans 18 amino acids. With 8 bases removed from V and 0 bases from J, the gap between germline ends came to 26 bases. This TCR was recovered from a man aged 25-45 years who received the YFV17D yellow fever vaccine. This sequence joins TRBV6-1 and TRBJ2-7; possible D gene TRBD2, 6 bases. Sequencing used PBMCs, obtained on the day of the yellow fever booster vaccination. The CDR3 DNA follows: TGTGCCAGCCGGAAAGGGTCTGGAGCGGGTATATCCTCCTACGAGCAGTACTTC. Protein product: CASRKGSGAGISSYEQYF.